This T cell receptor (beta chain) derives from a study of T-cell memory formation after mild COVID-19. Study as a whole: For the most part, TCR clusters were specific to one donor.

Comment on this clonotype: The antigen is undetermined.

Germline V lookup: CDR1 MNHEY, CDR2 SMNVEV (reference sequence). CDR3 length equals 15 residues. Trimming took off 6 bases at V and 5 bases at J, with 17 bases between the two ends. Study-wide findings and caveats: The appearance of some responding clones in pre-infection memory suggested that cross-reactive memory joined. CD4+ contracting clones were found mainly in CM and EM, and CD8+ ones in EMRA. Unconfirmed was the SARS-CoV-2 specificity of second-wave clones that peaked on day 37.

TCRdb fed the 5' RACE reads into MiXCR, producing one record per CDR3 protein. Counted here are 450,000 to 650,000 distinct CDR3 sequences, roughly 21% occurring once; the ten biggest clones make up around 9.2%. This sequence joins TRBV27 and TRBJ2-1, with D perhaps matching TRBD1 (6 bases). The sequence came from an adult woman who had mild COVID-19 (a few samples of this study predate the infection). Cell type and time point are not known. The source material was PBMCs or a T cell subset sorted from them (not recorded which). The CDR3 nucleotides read TGTGCCAGCAGCCGCCGGACAGCCCAAAACAATGAGCAGTTCTTC. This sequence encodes CASSRRTAQNNEQFF.